These 11 T cell receptor beta chains came from one sample sequenced in a study of monozygotic twins with inflammatory bowel disease (dated by TCRdb to the late 2010s). The method was 5' RACE. Data came from an Illumina HiSeq 2500. TCRdb reprocessed the reads, reporting each CDR3 protein sequence once and no DNA. The table for this sample shows a few hundred thousand distinct CDR3 sequences. Clones ranked in the top ten supply 2% to 2.5% of the sample. Source material: blood. The receptors stem from a human donor with ulcerative colitis or Crohn's disease, or a healthy co-twin of an affected twin (not recorded which).

The chain couples TRBV7-9 to TRBJ2-3; lacking DNA, the TRBD2 call made by TCRdb goes unchecked. CDR3 length: 15 amino acids. Per germline, CDR1 SEHNR and CDR2 FQNEAQ (reference sequence). The CDR3 loop reads CASSRLAGITDTQYF.

The chain carries TRBV29-1 and TRBJ2-1; TCRdb returns TRBD1, unconfirmable since there is no DNA. Germline assignment: CDR1 SQVTM and CDR2 ANQGSEA. This CDR3 is built from 13 residues. CDR3 region: CRVYDWGGNEQFF.

This chain links TRBV20-1 with TRBJ1-5; no DNA is available, so the TRBD1 call from TCRdb remains unchecked. The germline CDR1 and CDR2 sequences are DFQATT and SNEGSKA (reference sequence). CDR3 length: 14 residues. The CDR3 region is CSASTGRFNQPQHF.

The gene calls are TRBV5-4 and TRBJ2-6; TCRdb names TRBD2, which stays unverified in the absence of DNA. The CDR3 is 16 amino acids. Per germline, CDR1 SGHNT and CDR2 YYREEE (reference sequence). This chain's CDR3 is CASSLGPLLGANVLTF.

V gene TRBV4-1 combines with J gene TRBJ2-3; the D call of TRBD2 rests on TCRdb alone, since no DNA is present to check it. Germline values: CDR1 MGHRA, CDR2 YSYEKL. The CDR3 runs 18 residues. The CDR3 is CASSQDPRGGSAADTQYF.

This sequence joins TRBV10-3 and TRBJ2-1; the D call of TRBD2 rests on TCRdb alone, since no DNA is present to check it. Per germline, CDR1 ENHRY and CDR2 SYGVKD. The CDR3 has 13 amino acids. The CDR3 protein is CAILAGGHNEQFF.

V gene TRBV5-6 combines with J gene TRBJ1-1; TCRdb returns TRBD1, unconfirmable since there is no DNA. The CDR3 has 13 residues. Germline values: CDR1 SGHDT, CDR2 YYEEEE. The CDR3 region is CASSRGVGTEAFF.

The V call is TRBV7-9, the J call TRBJ2-7; TCRdb's D gene call, TRBD1, goes unchecked for lack of DNA. The CDR3 is made up of 15 amino acids. CDR1 is SEHNR and CDR2 is FQNEAQ in the germline V gene (reference sequence). CDR3 protein: CASSWTQGPAYEQYF.

This chain joins TRBV7-9 and TRBJ2-1. The CDR3 spans 13 residues. Germline V gene data show CDR1 as SEHNR and CDR2 as FQNEAQ (reference sequence). The CDR3 loop reads CASSPVGLNEQFF. The full variable domain, completed using reference TRBV7-9 and TRBJ2-1, is DTGVSQNPRHKITKRGQNVTFRCDPISEHNRLYWYRQTLGQGPEFLTYFQNEAQLEKSRLLSDRFSAERPKGSFSTLEIQRTEQGDSAMYLCASSPVGLNEQFFGPGTRLTVL.

V is TRBV5-1 and J is TRBJ1-5. The CDR3 covers 13 residues. Germline V CDR1 and CDR2: SGHRS, YFSETQ. CDR3 amino acids: CASSRDQGKPQHF.

J is TRBJ1-1 and V is TRBV7-9; TCRdb outputs TRBD1, but without DNA this stays unchecked. The CDR3 is 15 residues long. CDR1 and CDR2 from the germline V gene are SEHNR and FQNEAQ (reference sequence). The CDR3 protein is CASSPGGRGVREAFF.